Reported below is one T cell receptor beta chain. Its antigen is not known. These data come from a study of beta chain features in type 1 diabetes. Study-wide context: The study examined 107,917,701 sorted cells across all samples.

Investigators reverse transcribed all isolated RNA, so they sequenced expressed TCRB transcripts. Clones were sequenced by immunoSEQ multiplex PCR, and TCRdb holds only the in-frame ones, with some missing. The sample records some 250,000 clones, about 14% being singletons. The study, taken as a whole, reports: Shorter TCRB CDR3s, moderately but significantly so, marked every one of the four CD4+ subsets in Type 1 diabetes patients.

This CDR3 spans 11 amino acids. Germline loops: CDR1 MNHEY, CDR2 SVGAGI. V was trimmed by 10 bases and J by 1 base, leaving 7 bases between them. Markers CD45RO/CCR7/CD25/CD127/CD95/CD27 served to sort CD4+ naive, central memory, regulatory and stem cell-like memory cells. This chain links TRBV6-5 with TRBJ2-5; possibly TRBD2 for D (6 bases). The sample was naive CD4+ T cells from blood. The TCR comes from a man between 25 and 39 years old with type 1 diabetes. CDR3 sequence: CATTSQETQYF. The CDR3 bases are TGTGCCACGACTAGCCAAGAGACCCAGTACTTC.